The entry that follows covers one T cell receptor (beta chain) sequence. The sample comes from a study of blood T cells in healthy people across ages. Trimming stripped 0 bases from V and 0 bases from J, with 10 bases between. The CDR3 consists of 16 residues. Germline CDR1 is SGHKS and CDR2 is YYEKEE (reference sequence). For the second PCR, which ran for 7 to 11 cycles, a sample-barcoded 5' primer and a J-beta primer mix were used. Each single sample gave us at least 3 million CDR3-containing paired-end reads. TCRdb re-derived calls from the 5' RACE reads in MiXCR, one entry per CDR3 protein. In the table there are over 600,000 distinct CDR3 sequences, 46% of which are singletons.

The gene calls are TRBV5-5 and TRBJ2-1, with a tentative D call TRBD2 (6 bases). The origin of this receptor is a man aged 80 or over in good health. The sequenced sample consisted of blood. Here the CDR3 reads CASSLGLAPSYNEQFF. The CDR3 DNA follows: TGTGCCAGCAGCTTGGGGCTAGCGCCCTCCTACAATGAGCAGTTCTTC.